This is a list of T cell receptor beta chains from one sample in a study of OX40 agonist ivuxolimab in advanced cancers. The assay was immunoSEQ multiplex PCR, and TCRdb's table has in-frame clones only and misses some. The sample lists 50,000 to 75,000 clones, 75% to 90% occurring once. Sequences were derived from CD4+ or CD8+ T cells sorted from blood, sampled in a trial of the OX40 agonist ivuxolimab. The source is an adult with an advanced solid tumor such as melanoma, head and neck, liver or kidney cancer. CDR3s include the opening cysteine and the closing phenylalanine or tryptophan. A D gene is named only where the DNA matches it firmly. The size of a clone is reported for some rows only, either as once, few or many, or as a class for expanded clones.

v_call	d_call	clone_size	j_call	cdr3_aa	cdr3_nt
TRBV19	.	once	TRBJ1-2	CASLGRGSGYTF	TGTGCCAGCCTCGGACGGGGGAGTGGCTACACCTTC
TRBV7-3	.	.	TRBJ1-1	CASSLNGAPNTEAFF	TGTGCCAGCAGCTTAAACGGGGCACCGAACACTGAAGCTTTCTTT
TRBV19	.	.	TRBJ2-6	CASSPQTWANVLTF	TGTGCCAGTAGTCCCCAGACTTGGGCCAACGTCCTGACTTTC
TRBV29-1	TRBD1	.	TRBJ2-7	CSVKDRGIREQYF	TGCAGCGTTAAGGACAGGGGGATTCGAGAGCAGTACTTC
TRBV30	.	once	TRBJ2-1	CAWRDGPGGYNEQFF	TGTGCCTGGAGAGATGGACCAGGAGGGTACAATGAGCAGTTCTTC
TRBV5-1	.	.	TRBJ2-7	CASSLGTDYEQYF	TGCGCCAGCAGCTTGGGGACTGATTACGAGCAGTACTTC
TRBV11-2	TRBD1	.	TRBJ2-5	CASSSRTGWPRGTQYF	TGTGCCAGCAGCTCGCGGACAGGGTGGCCTCGGGGTACCCAGTACTTC
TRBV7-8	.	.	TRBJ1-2	CASSLAFDPSGYGYTF	TGTGCCAGCAGCTTAGCTTTCGATCCCTCGGGCTATGGCTACACCTTC
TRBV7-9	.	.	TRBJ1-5	CASSLGRQDDQPQHF	TGTGCCAGCAGCTTGGGTAGACAGGACGATCAGCCCCAGCATTTT
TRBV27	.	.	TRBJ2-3	CASSDWISADTQYF	TGTGCCAGTTCTGACTGGATTTCGGCAGATACGCAGTATTTT
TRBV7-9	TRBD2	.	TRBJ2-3	CASSTRLAGGPSTTDTQYF	TGTGCCAGCAGCACCAGACTAGCGGGAGGGCCGAGTACCACAGATACGCAGTATTTT